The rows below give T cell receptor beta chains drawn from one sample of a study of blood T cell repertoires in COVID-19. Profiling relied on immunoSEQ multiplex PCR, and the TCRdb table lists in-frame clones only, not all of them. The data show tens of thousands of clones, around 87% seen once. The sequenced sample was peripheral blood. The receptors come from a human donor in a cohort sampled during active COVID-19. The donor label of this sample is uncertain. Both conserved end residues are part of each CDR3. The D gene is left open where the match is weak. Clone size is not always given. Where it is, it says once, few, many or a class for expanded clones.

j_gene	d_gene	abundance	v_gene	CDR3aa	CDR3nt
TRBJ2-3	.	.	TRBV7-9	CASSRRLGADTQYF	TGTGCCAGCAGCCGTAGACTAGGTGCAGATACGCAGTATTTT
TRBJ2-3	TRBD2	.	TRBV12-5	CASGPGTSGDTQYF	TGTGCTAGTGGCCCAGGGACTAGCGGAGATACGCAGTATTTT
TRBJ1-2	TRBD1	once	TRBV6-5	CASGRDRGEAGYTF	TGTGCCAGCGGTCGGGACAGGGGGGAAGCTGGCTACACCTTC
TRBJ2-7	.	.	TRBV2	CASREGLMSSYEQYF	TGTGCCAGCAGGGAGGGACTGATGAGCTCCTACGAGCAGTACTTC
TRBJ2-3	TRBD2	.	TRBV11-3	CASSPPAWRGANTDTQYF	TGTGCCAGCAGCCCACCAGCTTGGCGGGGGGCTAACACAGATACGCAGTATTTT
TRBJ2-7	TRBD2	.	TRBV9	CASSALAGVEQYF	TGTGCCAGCAGTGCTCTAGCGGGGGTTGAGCAGTACTTC
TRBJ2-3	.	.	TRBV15	CATSSPRGRNTDTQYF	TGTGCCACCAGCAGTCCGAGAGGGAGAAACACAGATACGCAGTATTTT
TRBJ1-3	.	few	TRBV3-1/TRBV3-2	CASSPDHLASKNTIYF	TGTGCCAGCAGCCCAGACCATTTGGCTTCGAAAAACACCATATATTTT
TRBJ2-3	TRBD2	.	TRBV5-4	CASSPIPGGSSTDTQYF	TGTGCCAGCAGTCCGATTCCGGGGGGGAGCAGCACAGATACGCAGTATTTT
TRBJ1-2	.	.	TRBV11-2	CASSLGRNYGYTF	TGTGCCAGCAGCTTGGGCAGGAACTATGGCTACACCTTC
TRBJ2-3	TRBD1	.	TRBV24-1	CATSPRDRGRDTQYF	TGTGCCACCAGTCCCCGGGACAGGGGGCGAGATACGCAGTATTTT
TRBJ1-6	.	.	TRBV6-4	CASEAQETAWNSPLHF	TGTGCCAGCGAGGCCCAGGAGACAGCCTGGAATTCACCCCTCCACTTT
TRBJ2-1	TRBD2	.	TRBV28	CASSGRLAGYNEQFF	TGTGCCAGCAGCGGTAGGCTAGCGGGTTACAATGAGCAGTTCTTC
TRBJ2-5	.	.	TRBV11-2	CASRSWGRGRETQYF	TGTGCCAGCAGGTCGTGGGGGCGCGGTCGGGAGACCCAGTACTTC
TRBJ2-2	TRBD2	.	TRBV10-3	CAISGANGAGTGELFF	TGTGCCATCAGTGGGGCGAATGGAGCGGGGACCGGGGAGCTGTTTTTT
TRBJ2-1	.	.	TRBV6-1	CASSEIGQSGSYNEQFF	TGTGCCAGCAGTGAAATCGGACAATCGGGCTCCTACAATGAGCAGTTCTTC
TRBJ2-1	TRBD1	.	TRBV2	CASTEGGQGDEQFF	TGTGCCAGCACTGAGGGGGGACAGGGGGATGAGCAGTTCTTC
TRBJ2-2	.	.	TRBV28	CASISSVTANTGELFF	TGTGCCAGCATCTCAAGTGTGACAGCGAACACCGGGGAGCTGTTTTTT
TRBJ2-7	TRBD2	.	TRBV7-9	CASSRKRESSYEQYF	TGTGCCAGCAGCCGCAAGCGGGAGAGCTCCTACGAGCAGTACTTC
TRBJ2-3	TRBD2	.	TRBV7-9	CASTTPVRASGRRDTQYF	TGTGCCAGCACCACCCCGGTGAGGGCTAGCGGGAGAAGAGATACGCAGTATTTT
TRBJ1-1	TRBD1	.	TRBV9	CASSARTGRTEAFF	TGTGCCAGCAGCGCCCGGACAGGGCGCACTGAAGCTTTCTTT
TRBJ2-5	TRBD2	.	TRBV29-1	CSVVPGLVYETQYF	TGCAGCGTCGTCCCGGGACTAGTGTACGAGACCCAGTACTTC
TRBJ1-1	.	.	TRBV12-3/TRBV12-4	CASTARGDTEAFF	TGTGCCAGCACCGCTCGGGGGGACACTGAAGCTTTCTTT
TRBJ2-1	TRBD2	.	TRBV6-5	CASSTLAGEDNEQFF	TGTGCCAGCAGTACTCTAGCGGGAGAGGACAATGAGCAGTTCTTC
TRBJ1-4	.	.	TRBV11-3	CASTRGTEVGKLFF	TGTGCCAGCACCCGAGGGACTGAAGTTGGAAAACTGTTTTTT
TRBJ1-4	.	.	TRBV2	CASSEAQQGWGKLFF	TGTGCCAGCAGTGAAGCGCAACAGGGATGGGGAAAACTGTTTTTT
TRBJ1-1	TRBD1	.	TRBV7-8	CASSSSGQGAVTEAFF	TGTGCCAGCAGCTCCTCTGGACAGGGGGCCGTCACTGAAGCTTTCTTT
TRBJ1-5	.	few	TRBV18	CASSPNTVNQPQHF	TGTGCCAGCTCACCAAACACAGTAAATCAGCCCCAGCATTTT
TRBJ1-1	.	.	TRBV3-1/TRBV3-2	CASTSTGNTEAFF	TGTGCCAGCACGTCGACAGGGAACACTGAAGCTTTCTTT
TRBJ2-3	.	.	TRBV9	CASSVSGSFTDTQYF	TGTGCCAGCAGCGTATCAGGCTCTTTCACAGATACGCAGTATTTT
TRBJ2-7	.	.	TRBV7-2	CASSPRRVLTYEQYF	TGTGCCAGCAGCCCCCGGCGGGTCCTGACCTACGAGCAGTACTTC
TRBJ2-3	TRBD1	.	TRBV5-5	CASSQDRGGDTQYF	TGTGCCAGCAGCCAAGACAGGGGCGGAGATACGCAGTATTTT
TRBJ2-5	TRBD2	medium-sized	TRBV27	CASRGAGEETQYF	TGTGCCAGCAGAGGAGCGGGAGAGGAGACCCAGTACTTC
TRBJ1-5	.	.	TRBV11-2	CASSLGQNQPQHF	TGTGCCAGCAGCTTAGGACAGAATCAGCCCCAGCATTTT
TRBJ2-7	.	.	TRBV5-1	CASSPGLSYEQYF	TGCGCCAGCAGCCCTGGACTCAGCTACGAGCAGTACTTC
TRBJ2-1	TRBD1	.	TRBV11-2	CASSSGTGTYNEQFF	TGTGCCAGCAGCTCCGGGACAGGGACCTACAATGAGCAGTTCTTC
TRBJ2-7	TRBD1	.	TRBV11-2	CASSLVPDRSEQYF	TGTGCCAGCAGCTTAGTCCCGGACAGGAGCGAGCAGTACTTC
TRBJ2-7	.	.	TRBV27	CASSSLGGGLHEQYF	TGTGCCAGCAGTTCGTTGGGGGGGGGCTTGCACGAGCAGTACTTC
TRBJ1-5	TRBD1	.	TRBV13	CASSLGTGIQPQHF	TGTGCCAGCAGCTTAGGGACAGGGATACAGCCCCAGCATTTT
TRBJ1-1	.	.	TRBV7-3	CASSLNRETTEAFF	TGTGCCAGCAGCTTAAACAGGGAGACGACTGAAGCTTTCTTT
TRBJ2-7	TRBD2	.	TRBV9	CASSSGLAGVPLEQYF	TGTGCCAGCAGCTCCGGACTAGCGGGAGTACCCCTCGAGCAGTACTTC
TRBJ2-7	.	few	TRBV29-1	CSVILDYYEQYF	TGCAGCGTTATACTAGACTACTACGAGCAGTACTTC
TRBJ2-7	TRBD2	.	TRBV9	CASSVGGGRETYEQYF	TGTGCCAGCAGCGTAGGGGGCGGGAGGGAAACCTACGAGCAGTACTTC
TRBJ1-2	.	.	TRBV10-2	CASSPTGYLGYTF	TGCGCCAGCAGCCCGACAGGTTATTTAGGCTACACCTTC
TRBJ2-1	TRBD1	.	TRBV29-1	CSVEENRGNEQFF	TGCAGCGTTGAAGAGAACAGGGGAAATGAGCAGTTCTTC
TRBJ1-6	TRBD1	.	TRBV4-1	CASSQVPGTGNSPLHF	TGCGCCAGCAGCCAAGTCCCTGGGACAGGGAATTCACCCCTCCACTTT
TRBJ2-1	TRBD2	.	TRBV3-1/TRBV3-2	CASSQGLAGGLRQTFF	TGTGCCAGCAGCCAAGGACTAGCGGGAGGCCTCCGCCAAACGTTCTTC
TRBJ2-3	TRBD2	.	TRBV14	CASSLGTSLTDTQYF	TGTGCCAGCAGCCTCGGGACTAGCCTCACAGATACGCAGTATTTT
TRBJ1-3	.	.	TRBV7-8	CASSLVPGSGNTIYF	TGTGCCAGCAGCTTAGTTCCAGGGTCTGGAAACACCATATATTTT
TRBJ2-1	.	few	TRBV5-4	CASSRGSGERKFF	TGTGCCAGCAGCCGCGGCTCGGGAGAGCGTAAGTTCTTC
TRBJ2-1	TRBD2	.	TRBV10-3	CAVSGRALNEQFF	TGTGCCGTTAGCGGGAGGGCCTTGAATGAGCAGTTCTTC
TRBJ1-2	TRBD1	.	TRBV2	CASSETAGTAAYGYTF	TGTGCCAGCAGTGAAACTGCCGGGACAGCAGCCTATGGCTACACCTTC